This T cell receptor (beta chain) derives from a study of human T cells and chemical hapten exposure. The time point here: patch test 1, 2 weeks after DPC sensitization. Treatment denoted: therapeutic diphenylcyclopropenone sensitization with weekly scalp DPC. TCRdb fed the RACE reads into MiXCR, producing one record per CDR3 protein. The repertoire includes some 200,000 distinct CDR3 sequences, about a fifth of them detected once, and less than 7% sits in the top ten. The V end was cut by 3 bases, the J end by 4 bases, with 13 bases between. This CDR3 has 15 amino acids. CDR1 is LNHDA, CDR2 SQIVND, per germline (reference sequence). This clonotype was found many times.

The V call is TRBV19, the J call TRBJ1-5; no firm D call. Sequences were derived from whole blood, sampled in connection with sensitization to the hapten diphenylcyclopropenone (DPC). The sequence was obtained from a woman between 50 and 59 years old with alopecia areata. Some clones in this sample may be carry-over from other donors' samples. For the CDR3, the DNA is TGTGCCAGTAGTATTGTACACGAAGCAAATCAGCCCCAGCATTTT. Protein product: CASSIVHEANQPQHF.